The T cell receptor (beta chain) under discussion was sequenced for a study of blood T cells in healthy people across ages. Germline CDR1 reads KGHDR; CDR2 reads SFDVKD. This CDR3 is built from 16 residues. About 10 milliliters of peripheral blood were drawn from each donor into EDTA-treated tubes. Primers used in a second PCR of about 7 to 12 cycles were a sample-barcoded 5' primer and a J-beta primer mix. Through a template-switch adaptor with 12 random nucleotides, each cDNA molecule received a tag. Each sample yielded at least 2.5 million CDR3-containing paired-end reads. TCRdb fed the 5' RACE reads into MiXCR, producing one record per CDR3 protein. In the table there are some 1.8 million distinct CDR3 sequences, roughly two fifths of which are singletons.

This sequence was found in a human donor in good health. The chain uses TRBV24-1 and TRBJ2-4, with 7 nucleotides matching TRBD1. With the DNA end fitting TRBJ2-5 better, the J assignment may be wrong. Material for sequencing was blood. The chain's CDR3 is CATSDVGTARQETQYF. The CDR3 nucleotides read TGTGCCACCAGTGATGTGGGGACAGCTCGCCAAGAGACCCAGTACTTC.